This TCR beta chain appears in the sequencing data of a study of shared clonotypes between healthy human individuals. Study-level information: The study drew on two women and a few men aged 18 to 49 as donors. Whole-study results and caveats: Roughly 5% of naive CD4 clonotypes were common to several donors. Generation probability values for non-shared clonotypes were lower than those for clonotypes shared by all four donors.

Data came from immunoSEQ multiplex PCR; TCRdb stores just in-frame clones and leaves some out. The table records around 2,000,000 clones, about 95% of them present only once. A word on this clone: Its antigen is currently unknown.

Terminally differentiated effector memory CD45RA+ cells were excluded by CCR7 positive selection of CD45RO-negative cells. The clonotype comes from a man between 18 and 35 years old in good health. Specimen: naive CD8+ T cells sorted from blood.

The CDR3 sequence is CASSEDRDTDTQYF. The DNA for the CDR3 is TGTGCCAGCAGTGAAGATAGGGACACAGATACGCAGTATTTT. The V and J genes are TRBV2 and TRBJ2-3; D not certain. Trimming removed 1 base at V and 2 bases at J, with 7 bases between. The CDR3 totals 14 residues. From germline, CDR1 is SNHLY and CDR2 FYNNEI.